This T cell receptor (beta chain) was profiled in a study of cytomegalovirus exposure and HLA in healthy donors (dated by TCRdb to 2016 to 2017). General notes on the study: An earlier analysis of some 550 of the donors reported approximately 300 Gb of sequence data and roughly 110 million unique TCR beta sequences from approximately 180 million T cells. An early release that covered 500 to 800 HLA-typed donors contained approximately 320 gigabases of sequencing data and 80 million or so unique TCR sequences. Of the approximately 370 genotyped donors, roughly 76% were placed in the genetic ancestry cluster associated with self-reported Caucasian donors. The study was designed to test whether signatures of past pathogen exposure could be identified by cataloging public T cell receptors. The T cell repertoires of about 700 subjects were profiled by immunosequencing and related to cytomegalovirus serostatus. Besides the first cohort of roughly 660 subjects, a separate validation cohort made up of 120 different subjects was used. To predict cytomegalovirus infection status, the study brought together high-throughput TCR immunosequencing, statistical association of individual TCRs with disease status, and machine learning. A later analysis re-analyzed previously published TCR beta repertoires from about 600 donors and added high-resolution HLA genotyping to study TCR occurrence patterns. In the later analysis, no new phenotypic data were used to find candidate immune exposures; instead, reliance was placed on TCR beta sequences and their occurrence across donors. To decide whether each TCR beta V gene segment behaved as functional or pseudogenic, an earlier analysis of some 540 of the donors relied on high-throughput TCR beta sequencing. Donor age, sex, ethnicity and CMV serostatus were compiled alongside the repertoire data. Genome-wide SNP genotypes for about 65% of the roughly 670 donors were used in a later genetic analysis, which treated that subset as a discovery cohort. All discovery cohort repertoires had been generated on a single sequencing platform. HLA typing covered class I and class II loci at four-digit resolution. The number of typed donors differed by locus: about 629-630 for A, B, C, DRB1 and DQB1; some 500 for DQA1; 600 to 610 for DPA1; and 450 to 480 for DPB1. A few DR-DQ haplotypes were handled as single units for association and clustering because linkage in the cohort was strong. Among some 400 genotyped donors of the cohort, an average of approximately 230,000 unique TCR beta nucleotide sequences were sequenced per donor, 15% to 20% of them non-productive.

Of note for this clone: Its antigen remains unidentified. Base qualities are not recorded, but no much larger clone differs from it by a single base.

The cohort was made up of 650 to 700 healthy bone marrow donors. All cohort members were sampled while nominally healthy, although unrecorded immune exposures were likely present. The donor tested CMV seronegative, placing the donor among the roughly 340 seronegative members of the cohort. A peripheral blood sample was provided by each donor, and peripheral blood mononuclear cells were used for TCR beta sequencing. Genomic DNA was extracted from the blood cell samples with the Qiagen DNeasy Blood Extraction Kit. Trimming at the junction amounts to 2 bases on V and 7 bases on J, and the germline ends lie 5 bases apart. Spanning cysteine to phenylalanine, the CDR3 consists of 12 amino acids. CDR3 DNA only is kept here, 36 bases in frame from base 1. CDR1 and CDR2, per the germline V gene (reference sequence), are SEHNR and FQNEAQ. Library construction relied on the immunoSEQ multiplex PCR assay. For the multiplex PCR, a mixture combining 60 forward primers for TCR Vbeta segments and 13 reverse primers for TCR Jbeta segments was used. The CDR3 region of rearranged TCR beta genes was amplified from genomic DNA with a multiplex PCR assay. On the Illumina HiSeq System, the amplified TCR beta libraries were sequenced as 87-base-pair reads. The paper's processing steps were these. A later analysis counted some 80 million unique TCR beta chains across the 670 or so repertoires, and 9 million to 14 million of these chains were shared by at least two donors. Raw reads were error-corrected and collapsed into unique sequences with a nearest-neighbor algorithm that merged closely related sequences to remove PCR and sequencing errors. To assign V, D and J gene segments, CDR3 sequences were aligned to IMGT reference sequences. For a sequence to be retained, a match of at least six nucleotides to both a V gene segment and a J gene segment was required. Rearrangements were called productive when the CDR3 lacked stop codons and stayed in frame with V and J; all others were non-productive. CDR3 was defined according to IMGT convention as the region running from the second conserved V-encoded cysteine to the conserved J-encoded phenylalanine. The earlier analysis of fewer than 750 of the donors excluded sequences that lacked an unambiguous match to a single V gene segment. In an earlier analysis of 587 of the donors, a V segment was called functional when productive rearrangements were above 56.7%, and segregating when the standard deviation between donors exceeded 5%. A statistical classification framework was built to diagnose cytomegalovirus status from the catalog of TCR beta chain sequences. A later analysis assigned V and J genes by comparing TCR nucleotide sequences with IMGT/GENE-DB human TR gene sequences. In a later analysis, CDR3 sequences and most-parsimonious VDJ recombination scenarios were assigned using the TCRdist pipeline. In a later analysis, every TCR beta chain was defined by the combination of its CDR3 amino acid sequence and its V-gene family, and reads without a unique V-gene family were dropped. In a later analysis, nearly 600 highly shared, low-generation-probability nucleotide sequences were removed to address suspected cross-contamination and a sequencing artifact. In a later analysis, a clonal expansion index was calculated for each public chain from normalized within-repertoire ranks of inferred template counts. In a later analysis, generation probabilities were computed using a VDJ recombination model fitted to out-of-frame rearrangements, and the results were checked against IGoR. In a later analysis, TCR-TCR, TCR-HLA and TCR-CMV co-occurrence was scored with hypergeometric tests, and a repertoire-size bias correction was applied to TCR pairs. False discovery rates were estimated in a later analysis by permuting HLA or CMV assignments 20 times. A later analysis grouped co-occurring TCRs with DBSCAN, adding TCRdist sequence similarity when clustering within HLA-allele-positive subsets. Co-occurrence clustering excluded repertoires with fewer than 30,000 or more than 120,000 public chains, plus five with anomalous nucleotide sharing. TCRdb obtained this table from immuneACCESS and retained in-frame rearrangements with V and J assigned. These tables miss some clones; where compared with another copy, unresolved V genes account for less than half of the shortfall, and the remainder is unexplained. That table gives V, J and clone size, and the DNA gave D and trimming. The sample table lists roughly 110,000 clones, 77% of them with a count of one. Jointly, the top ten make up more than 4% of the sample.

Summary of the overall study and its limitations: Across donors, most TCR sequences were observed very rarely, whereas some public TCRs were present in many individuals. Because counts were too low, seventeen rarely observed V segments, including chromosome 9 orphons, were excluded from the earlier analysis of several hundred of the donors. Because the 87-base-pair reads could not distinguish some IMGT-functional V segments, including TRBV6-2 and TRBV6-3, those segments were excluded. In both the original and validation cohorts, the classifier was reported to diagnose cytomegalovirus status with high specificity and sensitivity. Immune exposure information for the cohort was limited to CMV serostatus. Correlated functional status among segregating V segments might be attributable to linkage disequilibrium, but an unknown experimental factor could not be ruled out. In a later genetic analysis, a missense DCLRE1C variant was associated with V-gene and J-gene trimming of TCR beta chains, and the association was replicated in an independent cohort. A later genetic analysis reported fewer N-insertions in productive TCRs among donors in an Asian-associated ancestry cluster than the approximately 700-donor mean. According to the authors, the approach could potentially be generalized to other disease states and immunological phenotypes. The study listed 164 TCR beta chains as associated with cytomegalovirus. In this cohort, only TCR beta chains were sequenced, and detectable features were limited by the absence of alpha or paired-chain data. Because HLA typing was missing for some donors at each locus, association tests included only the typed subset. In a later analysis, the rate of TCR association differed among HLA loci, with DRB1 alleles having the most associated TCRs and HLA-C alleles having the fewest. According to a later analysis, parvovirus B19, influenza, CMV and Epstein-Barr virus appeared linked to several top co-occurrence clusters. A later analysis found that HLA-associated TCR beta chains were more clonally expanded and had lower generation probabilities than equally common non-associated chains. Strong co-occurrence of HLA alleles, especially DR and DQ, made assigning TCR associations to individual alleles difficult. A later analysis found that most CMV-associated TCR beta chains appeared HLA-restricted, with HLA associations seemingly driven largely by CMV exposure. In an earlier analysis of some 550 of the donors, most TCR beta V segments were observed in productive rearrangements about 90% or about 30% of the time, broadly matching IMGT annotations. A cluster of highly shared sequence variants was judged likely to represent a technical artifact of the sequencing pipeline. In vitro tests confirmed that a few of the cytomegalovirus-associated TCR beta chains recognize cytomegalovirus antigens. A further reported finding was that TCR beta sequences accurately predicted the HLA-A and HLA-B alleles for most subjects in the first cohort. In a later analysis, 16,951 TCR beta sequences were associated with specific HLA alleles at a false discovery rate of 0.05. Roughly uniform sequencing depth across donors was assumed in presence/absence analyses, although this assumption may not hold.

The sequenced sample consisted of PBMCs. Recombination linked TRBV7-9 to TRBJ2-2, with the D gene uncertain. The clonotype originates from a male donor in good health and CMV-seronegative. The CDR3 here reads CASSLQVGELFF. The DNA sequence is TGTGCCAGCAGCTTACAGGTCGGGGAGCTGTTTTTT.